These 5 T cell receptor beta chains were sequenced from one sample in a study of T-cell memory formation after mild COVID-19 (dated by TCRdb to the early 2020s). The library was built by means of 5' RACE. The sample was run on an Illumina NovaSeq 6000. The public reads were reanalyzed by TCRdb: fastp trimming at Q25, MiXCR alignment, in-frame beta chains only. Each CDR3 protein gets just one entry, which takes the most common genes and DNA from the rows behind it. Present in this sample are 300,000 to 400,000 distinct CDR3 sequences, 13% to 15% of which were seen just once. The top ten clonotypes cover about 22% of the sample. Sequenced: PBMCs or a T cell subset sorted from them (not recorded which). The origin of the receptors is a man younger than 35 who had mild COVID-19 (a few samples of this study predate the infection). The sample titles of this study are shuffled in the database, so cell type and time point are left out; the donor was told from shared clones.

The sample holds a few counts of this clonotype. The CDR3 is CASSLGVEGRGHSGELFF. The CDR3 DNA sequence: TGTGCCAGCAGCTTAGGTGTCGAGGGCAGGGGGCATTCCGGGGAGCTGTTTTTT. The gene calls are TRBV5-5 and TRBJ2-2, with TRBD1 identical over 8 bases. Trimming cost V 2 bases and J 6 bases; bases outside gene matches: 15. CDR3 length: 18 amino acids. Germline CDR1 and CDR2: SGHKS and YYEKEE (reference sequence).

The chain is built from TRBV5-1 and TRBJ1-1; D is perhaps TRBD1 (5 bases). V lost 2 bases and J 0 bases, leaving 8 bases between the germline ends. The CDR3 totals 14 residues. Germline CDR1 is SGHRS and CDR2 is YFSETQ. The CDR3 nucleotides are TGCGCCAGCAGCTTAGCCAGGGTGAACACTGAAGCTTTCTTT. Its protein is CASSLARVNTEAFF.

This clonotype was detected a few times. The chain is built from TRBV5-1 and TRBJ2-2; 8 bases line up with TRBD2. CDR1 is SGHRS, CDR2 YFSETQ, per germline. The V and J ends lost 0 bases and 4 bases, in that order; junction bases with no gene match: 2. This CDR3 is 15 amino acids long. For the CDR3, the DNA is TGCGCCAGCAGCTTGGTTAGCGGGGTCACCGGGGAGCTGTTTTTT. It yields the protein CASSLVSGVTGELFF.

The CDR3 DNA is TGCAGCGCCGGGGGGCAGGGACTAGTCCAAGAGACCCAGTACTTC. Translating gives CSAGGQGLVQETQYF. The chain has TRBV29-1 and TRBJ2-5; 8 bases are a match to TRBD2. V shed 7 bases and J 1 base; nucleotides not matched to a gene: 11. This CDR3 contains 15 residues. Germline V gene lookup returns CDR1 SQVTM and CDR2 ANQGSEA.

This clonotype was seen only a few times. This sequence joins TRBV29-1 and TRBJ1-1; D is unclear. The CDR3 is 12 residues long. Germline CDR1 SQVTM, CDR2 ANQGSEA. The ends were cut back, 8 bases at V and 1 base at J, with 11 bases in the middle. The CDR3 protein is CSYCEGNTEAFF. CDR3 sequence (DNA): TGCAGCTACTGCGAGGGGAACACTGAAGCTTTCTTT.